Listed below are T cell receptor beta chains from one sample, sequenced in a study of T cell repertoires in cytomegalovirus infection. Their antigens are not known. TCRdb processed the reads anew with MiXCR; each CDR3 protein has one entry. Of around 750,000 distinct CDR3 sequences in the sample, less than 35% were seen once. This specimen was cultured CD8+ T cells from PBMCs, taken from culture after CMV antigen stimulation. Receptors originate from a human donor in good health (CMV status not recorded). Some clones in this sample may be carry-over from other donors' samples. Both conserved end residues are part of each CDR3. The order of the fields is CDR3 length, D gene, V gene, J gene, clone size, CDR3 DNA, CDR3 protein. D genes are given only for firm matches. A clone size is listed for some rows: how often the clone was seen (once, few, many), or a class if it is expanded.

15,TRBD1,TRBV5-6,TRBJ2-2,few,TGTGCCAGCAGCGTGGGACAGGGGAGTCCCGGGGAGCTGTTTTTT,CASSVGQGSPGELFF
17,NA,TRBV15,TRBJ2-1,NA,TGTGCCACCAGCAGAGATTCGGCCCAGGGTATAGGCAATGAGCAGTTCTTC,CATSRDSAQGIGNEQFF
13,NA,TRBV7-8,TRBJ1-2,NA,TGTGCCAGCAGCAACCTGAAGGCGGCGGGCTACACCTTC,CASSNLKAAGYTF
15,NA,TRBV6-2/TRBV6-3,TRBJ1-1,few,TGTGCCAGCAGGGGCCGAGGGGGACCAAACACTGAAGCTTTCTTT,CASRGRGGPNTEAFF
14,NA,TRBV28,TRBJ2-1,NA,TGTGCCAGCATCCAAGGGGACACCGGCAATGAGCAGTTCTTC,CASIQGDTGNEQFF
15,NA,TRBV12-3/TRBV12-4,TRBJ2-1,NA,TGTGCCAGCAGTTTAGCCCCGGACTCCTACAATGAGCAGTTCTTC,CASSLAPDSYNEQFF
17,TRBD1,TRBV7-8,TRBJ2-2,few,TGTGCCAGCAGCTCGTGGCGGACAGGGGAGAACACCGGGGAGCTGTTTTTT,CASSSWRTGENTGELFF
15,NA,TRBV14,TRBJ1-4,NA,TGTGCCAGCAGCCAAGGTTGGGCTAATAATGAAAAACTGTTTTTT,CASSQGWANNEKLFF
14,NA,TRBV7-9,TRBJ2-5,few,TGTGCCAGCTCCCCCTGGGCAGGGGACGAGACCCAGTACTTC,CASSPWAGDETQYF
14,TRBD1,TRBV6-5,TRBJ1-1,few,TGTGCCAGCAGACCTGACAGGGGTGGGACTGAAGCTTTCTTT,CASRPDRGGTEAFF
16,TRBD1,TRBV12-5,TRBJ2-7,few,TGTGCTAGTGGTTTGAACCGGGACAGGGGGCCGAACGAGCAGTACTTC,CASGLNRDRGPNEQYF
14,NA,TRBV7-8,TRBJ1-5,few,TGTGCCAGCAGCTCCCCGGGCCGGGATCAGCCCCAGCATTTT,CASSSPGRDQPQHF
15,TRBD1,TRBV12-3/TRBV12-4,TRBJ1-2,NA,TGTGCCAGCAGTCCCCGGGACAGGGGGTTTTGGGGCTACACCTTC,CASSPRDRGFWGYTF
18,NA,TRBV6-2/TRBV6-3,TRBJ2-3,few,TGTGCCAGCAGTTCCCAAACCGGGACAACCCCTAGCACAGATACGCAGTATTTT,CASSSQTGTTPSTDTQYF
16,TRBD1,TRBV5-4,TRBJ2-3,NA,TGTGCCAGCAGCATAGGGGACAGGGGTTGGACAGATACGCAGTATTTT,CASSIGDRGWTDTQYF
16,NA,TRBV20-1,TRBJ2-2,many,TGCAGTGCTAGAGATGGGGAGCACTGGGGAACCGGGGAGCTGTTTTTT,CSARDGEHWGTGELFF
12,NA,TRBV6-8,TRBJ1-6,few,TGTGCCAGCAGCCGTGTTGGGACACCCCTCCACTTT,CASSRVGTPLHF